The present T cell receptor (beta chain) was sequenced within a study of T cell responses to AZD1222 COVID-19 vaccine. Study findings and constraints: The donors showed a predominance of white British ancestry and of females, with possible underestimation of clonal diversity. Baseline serostatus was positive in only a handful of AZD1222 recipients. Close to half of all spike-specific TCRs reportedly target regions of the variants that are unmutated.

Using immunoSEQ multiplex PCR, the repertoire was profiled, and TCRdb retains in-frame clones only, with some absent. Among around 210,000 clones listed, 90% to 95% were seen once. About this clone itself: What it recognizes is unknown.

The material sequenced was peripheral blood, taken 28 days after the second dose of the MenACWY control vaccine. This TCR was sampled from an adult who received the MenACWY meningococcal vaccine as a control.

CDR3 nucleotides: TGCGCCAGCAGCCGACTGGGGACAGTTAACACTGAAGCTTTCTTT. Amino acid sequence: CASSRLGTVNTEAFF. The V gene is TRBV5-1, the J gene TRBJ1-1, with 7 bases that match TRBD1. CDR3 length: 15 amino acids. V lost 4 bases, J lost 2 bases, and 8 bases stayed unmatched. Per the germline V gene, CDR1 is SGHRS and CDR2 is YFSETQ.